Listed here are 22 T cell receptor beta chains from one sample, sequenced in a study of CDR3 diversity in severe acne. TCRdb itself ran the PCR reads through MiXCR, one entry per CDR3 protein. The data show around 94,000 distinct CDR3 sequences, with 51% seen just once and roughly an eighth held by the top ten. Sequencing input: blood. These receptors all come from a male donor with acne.

This chain links TRBV25-1 with TRBJ2-2; D gene unclear. This CDR3 is built from 11 residues. Germline V CDR1 and CDR2: MGHDK, SYGVNS. In DNA form, the CDR3 reads TGTGCTAGAGTGGGATCGGGGGAGCTGTTTTTT. The encoded protein is CARVGSGELFF.

This clonotype occurred once. The V gene is TRBV2, the J gene TRBJ2-7; a weak D match, TRBD2 (6 bases). The CDR3 covers 13 residues. V lost 8 bases and J 4 bases, leaving 15 bases between the germline ends. CDR1 and CDR2 from the germline V gene are SNHLY and FYNNEI. DNA of the CDR3: TGTGCCAGCCAATTCGGGGGTAGGTACGAGCAGTACTTC. Its protein is CASQFGGRYEQYF.

V and J are TRBV29-1 and TRBJ2-5, with unresolved D. There are 12 residues in the CDR3. Germline V gives CDR1 SQVTM, CDR2 ANQGSEA. Trimming shortened V by 1 base and J by 1 base, and 4 bases separated the two germline ends. CDR3 sequence (DNA): TGCAGCGTTGAAGGGGTCCAAGAGACCCAGTACTTC. This codes for CSVEGVQETQYF.

This clonotype is termed large. This chain uses TRBV7-6 with TRBJ2-3; D is unclear. The CDR3 spans 11 residues. Germline V gene data show CDR1 as SGHVS and CDR2 as FNYEAQ. Trimming removed 8 bases at V and 6 bases at J, with 9 bases between. CDR3 DNA: TGTGCCAGCTCCGCTGGGGATACGCAGTATTTT. This sequence encodes CASSAGDTQYF.

This clonotype appeared a few times. The chain links TRBV29-1 to TRBJ2-6; TRBD1 might be the D (5 bases). This CDR3 contains 13 residues. The germline V gene has CDR1 SQVTM and CDR2 ANQGSEA. V was cut by 4 bases and J by 4 bases, with 8 bases left in between. CDR3 nucleotides: TGCAGCGTTGGGACATCCGGGGCCAACGTCCTGACTTTC. Amino acids: CSVGTSGANVLTF.

Details on this clonotype: Its ends do not fully match the called genes, so a read error is possible. The gene calls are TRBV9 and TRBJ2-5; D perhaps matches TRBD2 (6 bases). The CDR3 covers 14 residues. Germline CDR1 and CDR2: SGDLS and YYNGEE. CDR3 in amino acids: CASAFAGGVEAQHF. In DNA, the CDR3 is TGTGCCAGCGCCTTTGCGGGCGGGGTCGAAGCCCAGCACTTC.

The chain couples TRBV5-5 to TRBJ1-2, with TRBD1 matching over 8 bases. Germline V gene sequence: CDR1 SGHKS, CDR2 YYEKEE (reference sequence). The CDR3 runs 17 residues. Trimming took 2 bases from V and 5 from J; bases not matched to a gene: 14. The DNA for the CDR3 is TGTGCCAGCAGCTTACTTTCGGGACAGGAAAGCCCATATGGCTACACCTTC. Translated: CASSLLSGQESPYGYTF.

In this sample, this clonotype turned up a few times. This chain connects TRBV2 to TRBJ1-2; D gene unclear. Trimming shortened V by 7 bases and J by 4 bases, and 10 bases separated the two germline ends. This CDR3 has 12 amino acids. Germline values: CDR1 SNHLY, CDR2 FYNNEI. The CDR3: CASIDWGYGYTF. The CDR3 bases are TGTGCCAGCATCGATTGGGGCTATGGCTACACCTTC.

In the case of this clonotype: Because the CDR3's place on the DNA is in doubt, the DNA is left out and the CDR3 is given as listed by TCRdb. The chain employs TRBV5-4 and TRBJ2-7; TRBD1 is the table's D call and was not checked against the DNA. The germline V gene has CDR1 SGHNT and CDR2 YYREEE (reference sequence). The CDR3 region is 23 residues in length, termini included. CDR3 sequence: CASSLAVGQRYGYTFGSGGEQYF.

As concerns this clonotype: One junction end does not reproduce the germline sequence, and a read error may be involved. The chain carries TRBV7-6 and TRBJ2-1; the D gene is possibly TRBD2 (5 bases). CDR1 is SGHVS and CDR2 is FNYEAQ in the germline V gene. The CDR3 loop spans 10 amino acids. The CDR3, as DNA: TGTGCCAGCAGCCCATCAGCGGAGGTCTTC. It codes for CASSPSAEVF. The entire variable domain, with the rest obtained from reference TRBV7-6 and TRBJ2-1, is as follows: GAGVSQSPRYKVTKRGQDVALRCDPISGHVSLYWYRQALGQGPEFLTYFNYEAQQDKSGLPNDRFSAERPEGSISTLTIQRTEQRDSAMYRCASSPSAEVFGPGTRLTVL.

Comment on this clonotype: No conserved phenylalanine or tryptophan ends this CDR3, so it is likely a read error. No DNA is shown, since the ends of the CDR3 on it are uncertain; the CDR3 is the one TCRdb lists. The chain links TRBV9 to TRBJ2-5; the table's D call TRBD1 went unverified against the DNA. Germline CDR1 reads SGDLS; CDR2 reads YYNGEE. The CDR3 is 8 residues long, counting both termini. The CDR3 here is CASSVVGG.

In its sample, this clonotype was seen a few times. The V call is TRBV5-5, the J call TRBJ1-1, with D tentatively TRBD1 (5 bases). Germline V lookup: CDR1 SGHKS, CDR2 YYEKEE (reference sequence). V dropped 3 bases and J dropped 3 bases, with 15 bases sitting between them. The CDR3 has 15 amino acids. The CDR3 here is CASSSRLGVDTEAFF. The DNA for the CDR3 is TGTGCCAGCAGCTCCCGGCTGGGGGTGGACACTGAAGCTTTCTTT.

Worth noting for this clonotype: A much larger clone sits a single nucleotide away, making a read error possible. V and J are TRBV10-1 and TRBJ2-1, with D perhaps TRBD2 (5 bases). This CDR3 contains 12 residues. Germline values: CDR1 WNHNN, CDR2 SYGVQD (reference sequence). CDR3: CASSGPGNKQSF. CDR3 in DNA: TGCGCCAGCAGTGGACCCGGGAACAAGCAGTCCTTC.

Only a few counts were recorded for this clonotype. J is TRBJ2-5 and V is TRBV2, with a tentative D call TRBD1 (5 bases). The V gene lost 7 bases and the J gene lost 3 bases, with 12 bases spanning the gap. The CDR3 runs to 13 residues. Germline V gene lookup returns CDR1 SNHLY and CDR2 FYNNEI. CDR3 region: CASTPWGEETQYF. CDR3 sequence (DNA): TGTGCCAGCACCCCGTGGGGCGAAGAGACCCAGTACTTC.

The V gene is TRBV11-3, the J gene TRBJ2-1; TRBD2 matches 9 bases. Germline V gives CDR1 SGHNT, CDR2 YENEEA. The J segment lost 8 bases and the V segment lost 3 bases, leaving 17 bases of the junction unmatched. The CDR3 runs to 18 residues. CDR3 in DNA: TGTGCCAGCAGCTTGAAGAAGATTCGGGCGGGAGGGCCCCATGAGCAGTTCTTC. Translated: CASSLKKIRAGGPHEQFF.

For the CDR3, the DNA is TGTGCCAGTAGGATGGACGCCGAAGAGACCCAGTACTTC. It translates to CASRMDAEETQYF. The rearrangement joins TRBV19 to TRBJ2-5; D is unclear. Germline CDR1 is LNHDA and CDR2 is SQIVND (reference sequence). Trimming cost V 6 bases and J 3 bases, with 11 bases left between them. CDR3 length: 13 amino acids.

This clonotype was seen more than once but under ten times. The rearrangement links TRBV29-1 to TRBJ2-5; 8 bases agree with TRBD1. This CDR3 comprises 14 residues. J gave up 13 bases and V 6 bases, and 19 bases lay outside the gene matches. CDR1 and CDR2 (germline): SQVTM, ANQGSEA. The CDR3 is CSVGTGPNGQESYF. The CDR3, as DNA: TGCAGCGTAGGGACAGGTCCAAATGGGCAAGAGTCGTACTTC.

This clonotype was counted only a few times. The chain links TRBV2 to TRBJ2-3; 8 bases map to TRBD2. Germline V gene sequence: CDR1 SNHLY, CDR2 FYNNEI. V lost 3 bases, J lost 6 bases, and 5 bases stayed unmatched. The CDR3 consists of 14 residues. The CDR3 spells CASSESGSSDTQYF. The CDR3 region has the DNA TGTGCCAGCAGTGAGAGCGGGAGTTCGGATACGCAGTATTTT.

The rearrangement uses TRBV7-2 and TRBJ2-6; D is ambiguous. V lost 8 bases and J lost 0, with 8 bases in between. This CDR3 comprises 14 residues. Germline CDR1 reads SGHTA; CDR2 reads FQGNSA. DNA for the CDR3: TGTGCCAGCCCAACCTTCTCTGGGGCCAACGTCCTGACTTTC. It is translated as CASPTFSGANVLTF.

This clonotype was detected only a few times. The chain links TRBV7-9 to TRBJ1-2; D perhaps matches TRBD1 (5 bases). Germline CDR1 and CDR2: SEHNR and FQNEAQ (reference sequence). This CDR3 contains 13 residues. V gave up 5 bases and J gave up 7 bases, with 14 bases separating them. CDR3 loop: CASSTWDVPGYTF. The CDR3, as DNA: TGTGCCAGCAGCACGTGGGACGTCCCTGGCTACACCTTC.

This clonotype was observed at least ten times. The chain employs TRBV24-1 and TRBJ2-1, with D maybe TRBD1 (6 bases). V lost 5 bases to trimming and J lost 4 bases, with 17 bases between them. This CDR3 spans 16 amino acids. Germline V gene data show CDR1 as KGHDR and CDR2 as SFDVKD. CDR3 nucleotide sequence: TGTGCCACCAGTGTCACGACAGGACCACCTTACAATGAGCAGTTCTTC. Translating it yields CATSVTTGPPYNEQFF.

This clonotype was seen many times. CDR3 in amino acids: CASSGTGLSGYTF. The CDR3 DNA is TGTGCCAGCAGCGGTACAGGGCTAAGTGGCTACACCTTC. The V call is TRBV7-9, the J call TRBJ1-2, with D maybe TRBD1 (6 bases). The CDR3 sequence is 13 residues long. Trimming took off 5 bases at V and 7 bases at J, with 14 bases between the two ends. Germline V lookup: CDR1 SEHNR, CDR2 FQNEAQ (reference sequence).